A selection of T cell receptor beta chains follows, all from one sample in a study of blood T cells in healthy people across ages. TCRdb redid the calling of the 5' RACE reads with MiXCR, one entry per CDR3 protein. The table includes over 700,000 distinct CDR3 sequences, approximately 25% detected once. The same specimen was also included in a second study, on T cells of mothers and their children.

The sample comprised blood. The receptors stem from a boy between 10 and 17 years old in good health. Both conserved end residues are part of each CDR3. A D gene is named only where the DNA matches it firmly. Only some rows state a clone size, as once, few, many or a class for expanded clones.

j_gene	abundance	v_gene	d_gene	CDR3nt	CDR3aa
TRBJ2-5	few	TRBV29-1	NA	TGCAGCGTTGAAGTAGCGGACTCGGAGGAGGAGACCCAGTACTTC	CSVEVADSEEETQYF
TRBJ2-5	many	TRBV29-1	NA	TGCAGCGTTGACTCCACTAGTTATGATGGGACCCAGTACTTC	CSVDSTSYDGTQYF
TRBJ2-7	NA	TRBV15	TRBD1	TGTGCCACCAGCAGGTCTCGGACAGGGAGCTACGAGCAGTACTTC	CATSRSRTGSYEQYF
TRBJ1-1	few	TRBV6-4	NA	TGTGCCAGCAGTGTCGTACAGGGCACTGAAGCTTTCTTT	CASSVVQGTEAFF
TRBJ2-6	few	TRBV9	TRBD2	TGTGCCAGCAGAGGGACGGGAGGGACCTCTGGGGCCAACGTCCTGACTTTC	CASRGTGGTSGANVLTF
TRBJ2-3	few	TRBV5-6	TRBD1	TGTGCCAGCAGCTGGGACAGGAGATACTCAGATACGCAGTATTTT	CASSWDRRYSDTQYF
TRBJ2-1	few	TRBV7-3	NA	TGTGCCGGCAGCTCGTCCGGGTACAATGAGCAGTTCTTC	CAGSSSGYNEQFF
TRBJ2-7	few	TRBV29-1	TRBD1	TGCAGCGTTGAAATTCTAGGGACAGAGCTTTACGAGCAGTACTTC	CSVEILGTELYEQYF
TRBJ2-7	NA	TRBV5-5	NA	TGTGCCAGCAGCGCCCGGGCTATCAACTACGAGCAGTACTTC	CASSARAINYEQYF
TRBJ2-2	few	TRBV3-1	TRBD1	TGTGCCAGCAGCCAAGGGAACGCCGGGACAGGGGTGAACGGGGAGCTGTTTTTT	CASSQGNAGTGVNGELFF
TRBJ2-7	few	TRBV9	NA	TGTGCCAGCAGCGTAATGACAGACTCCTACGAGCAGTACTTC	CASSVMTDSYEQYF
TRBJ2-5	NA	TRBV20-1	NA	TGCAGTGCTAAGTGGTCTGGACTTATGGGGGAGACCCAGTACTTC	CSAKWSGLMGETQYF
TRBJ1-1	few	TRBV5-1	NA	TGCGCCAGCAGCTTGGCAGCCGGACACACTGAAGCTTTCTTT	CASSLAAGHTEAFF
TRBJ2-3	few	TRBV4-2	TRBD1	TGTGCCAGCAGCCAAAGGACAGGCCGAATTGAAGGTACGCAGTATTTT	CASSQRTGRIEGTQYF
TRBJ2-1	NA	TRBV2	TRBD2	TGTGCCAGCAGTGGGACTAGCGGGAGTGGTTATGAGCAGTTCTTC	CASSGTSGSGYEQFF
TRBJ2-5	few	TRBV28	TRBD1	TGTGCCAGCAGTCGGGACAGGGGGTGGGAGACCCAGTACTTC	CASSRDRGWETQYF
TRBJ2-1	NA	TRBV12-3/TRBV12-4	NA	TGCGCCAGCAGTTTAGCTCGGGGGCGGAACAATGAGCAGTTCTTC	CASSLARGRNNEQFF
TRBJ2-1	few	TRBV7-2	TRBD2	TGTGCCAGCAGCTTGTATAGTAACGGGAGGTATGAGCAGTTCTTC	CASSLYSNGRYEQFF
TRBJ1-2	NA	TRBV3-1	NA	TGTGCCAGCAGCCAAGATTGGGCAGGGCGGAATGGCTACACCTTC	CASSQDWAGRNGYTF
TRBJ1-1	few	TRBV20-1	TRBD1	TGCAGTGCTAGAGATTGGACAGGGGGCGCATGGACTGAAGCTTTCTTT	CSARDWTGGAWTEAFF
TRBJ1-4	NA	TRBV7-9	TRBD1	TGTGCCAGCAGGGCAGGGGGACCGGGTGAAAAACTGTTTTTT	CASRAGGPGEKLFF
TRBJ2-5	once	TRBV6-1	TRBD1	TGTGCCAGCAGTGAGGACAGGGTCGCGGGCGAGACCCAGTACTTC	CASSEDRVAGETQYF
TRBJ1-5	NA	TRBV28	NA	TGTGCCAGCAGTTCATCTTACACTACAGGCCGGAATCAGCCCCAGCATTTT	CASSSSYTTGRNQPQHF
TRBJ1-2	few	TRBV7-2	NA	TGTGCCAGCAGCTTACAAGGGGCCGCTAACTTCTATGGCTACACCTTC	CASSLQGAANFYGYTF
TRBJ2-1	NA	TRBV7-6	NA	TGTGCCAGCAGCCTGGATGGACACTCCTACAATGAGCAGTTCTTC	CASSLDGHSYNEQFF